The entry that follows covers one TCR beta chain sequence. Its antigen is unknown. Investigators sought sequencing depths of between 1 in 200,000 and 1 in 1 million T cells. The table came from immunoSEQ multiplex PCR; TCRdb's copy has only in-frame clones and leaves some out. The sample lists 250,000 to 350,000 clones; roughly three quarters were seen once. The sample originates from a study of cytotoxic CD8 clonotypes in ibrutinib-treated CLL. With 3 bases clipped from V and 3 bases from J, the junction kept 23 bases outside the gene matches. Germline values: CDR1 SGDLS, CDR2 YYNGEE. The CDR3 loop spans 21 amino acids. Findings of the study overall: Samples were collected at differing times from sustained-remission and progressing patients. Rare overall, public clonotypes shrank or held steady under therapy.

This chain connects TRBV9 to TRBJ2-3, with TRBD2 matching over 9 bases. Sequenced here: PBMCs, sampled at disease progression, from a patient treated with ibrutinib. This clonotype was obtained from a human donor with chronic lymphocytic leukemia. The DNA for the CDR3 is TGTGCCAGCAGCGCTCCCCATACCTCTTCGTTAGCGGGAGTAGGGACAGATACGCAGTATTTT. It codes for CASSAPHTSSLAGVGTDTQYF. Based on the CDR3 plus reference TRBV9 and TRBJ2-3, the full variable domain is DSGVTQTPKHLITATGQRVTLRCSPRSGDLSVYWYQQSLDQGLQFLIQYYNGEERAKGNILERFSAQQFPDLHSELNLSSLELGDSALYFCASSAPHTSSLAGVGTDTQYFGPGTRLTVL.